This T cell receptor beta chain derives from a study of human T cells and chemical hapten exposure (TCRdb year 2021). For the study in its entirety: Libraries were pooled for sequencing, and per-sample TCR yields varied mainly because of small differences in library volumes within the pool. This study followed changes in the peripheral blood TCR repertoire in vivo during primary and secondary sensitization of alopecia patients to the hapten diphenylcyclopropenone (DPC).

A note on this clonotype: What this receptor recognizes is not known. Per-base qualities were not stored, and no clone one base away is much larger.

The germline V gene (reference sequence) specifies LNHNV as CDR1 and YYDKDF as CDR2. V trim: 0 bases; J trim: 2 bases; unmatched bases: 7. Taken from cysteine to phenylalanine, the CDR3 has 17 residues. The entry retains the CDR3 DNA only, 51 bases that are in frame from base 1. Total RNA was extracted from unfractionated whole blood that had been collected in Tempus Blood RNA tubes. Four or five healthy volunteers were used as TCR sequencing controls and were bled at day 0, 2 weeks and 6 weeks. The full study reports these points: DPC sensitization did not change the number of TCRs with a frequency above 1 in 1000, and there was no evidence of changes in global repertoire structure. Repeated subsampling changed both the strength of the expansion versus patch-test correlation and the threshold at which that correlation became significant.

Library preparation attached unique molecular identifiers to individual cDNA molecules for quantitative, reproducible TCR counting. From each blood RNA sample, both TCR alpha and TCR beta chains were sequenced. The published analysis was carried out like this. Samples had a median of approximately 96,000 TCRs, with a range from roughly 20,000 to 690,600. The Decombinator software suite was used to annotate V, J and CDR3 in the TCR reads. For the PS versus PT1 abundance plots, all samples were subsampled to the same number of TCRs (28,000). TCRs were defined as expanded if absent before sensitization and observed at least eight times at the 2-week time point. TCRdb passed the public sequencing reads through fastp at Q25 and MiXCR, retaining productive beta sequences. When rows share a CDR3 protein, they turn into one entry using the most common DNA and genes. The V and J calls come from TCRdb's annotation, not from the publication. The sample table holds about 120,000 distinct CDR3 sequences, of which 8% to 9.5% were seen once. The ten most abundant clones make up roughly 1.3% of the sample.

This receptor was identified in a human donor in good health. Some clones in this sample may be carry-over from other donors' samples. Donor details come from another sample of the same person, matched by shared clones. The chain employs TRBV15 and TRBJ2-3; 8 bases in the junction line up with TRBD2. Sequenced input: whole blood. CDR3 reads: CATSRDPREGPTDTQYF. In nucleotide form, the sequence is TGTGCCACCAGCAGAGATCCCCGGGAGGGCCCCACAGATACGCAGTATTTT.